This T cell receptor beta chain emerged from a study of cytomegalovirus exposure and HLA in healthy donors. PCR primers comprised 60 Vbeta and 13 Jbeta primers. Sequencing used immunoSEQ multiplex PCR; TCRdb keeps in-frame clones, though not all of them. Here the sample spans about 150,000 clones, 60% to 80% being singletons. This CDR3 spans 16 amino acids. From germline, CDR1 is SGDLS and CDR2 YYNGEE. Trimming removed 2 bases at V and 4 bases at J, with 16 bases between. In nominal health when sampled, donors likely had unrecorded immune exposures nonetheless. The TCR sequence derives from a woman in her 30s in good health and CMV-seronegative. Material: PBMCs. The V gene is TRBV9, the J gene TRBJ1-3; D is perhaps TRBD1 (5 bases). The CDR3 loop is CASSVREGRTGNTIYF. The CDR3 DNA sequence: TGTGCCAGCAGCGTTCGGGAGGGAAGGACAGGAAACACCATATATTTT.